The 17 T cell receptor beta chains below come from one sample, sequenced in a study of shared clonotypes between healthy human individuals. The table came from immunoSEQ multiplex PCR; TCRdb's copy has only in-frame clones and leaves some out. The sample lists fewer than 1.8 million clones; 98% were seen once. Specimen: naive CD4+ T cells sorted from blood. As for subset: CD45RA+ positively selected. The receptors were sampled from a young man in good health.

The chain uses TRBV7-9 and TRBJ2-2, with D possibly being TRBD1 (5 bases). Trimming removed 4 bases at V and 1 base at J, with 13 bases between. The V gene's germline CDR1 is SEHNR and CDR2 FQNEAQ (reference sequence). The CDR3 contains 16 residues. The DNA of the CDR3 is TGTGCCAGCAGCTCCCGACAGATTTGGAACACCGGGGAGCTGTTTTTT. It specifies CASSSRQIWNTGELFF.

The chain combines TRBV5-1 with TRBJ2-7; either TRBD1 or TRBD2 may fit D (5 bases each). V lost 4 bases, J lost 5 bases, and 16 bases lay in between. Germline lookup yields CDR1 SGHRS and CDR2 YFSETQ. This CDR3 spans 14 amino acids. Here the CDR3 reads CASSVRDHLDEQYF. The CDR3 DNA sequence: TGCGCCAGCAGCGTCCGGGACCACCTCGACGAGCAGTACTTC.

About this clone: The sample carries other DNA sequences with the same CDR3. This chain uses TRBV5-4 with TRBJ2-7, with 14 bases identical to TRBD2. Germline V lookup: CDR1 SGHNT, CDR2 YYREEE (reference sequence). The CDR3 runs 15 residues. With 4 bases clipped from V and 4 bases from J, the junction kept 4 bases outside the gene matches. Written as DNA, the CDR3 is TGTGCCAGCAGCCAGGGACTAGCGGGAGTGTACGAGCAGTACTTC. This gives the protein CASSQGLAGVYEQYF.

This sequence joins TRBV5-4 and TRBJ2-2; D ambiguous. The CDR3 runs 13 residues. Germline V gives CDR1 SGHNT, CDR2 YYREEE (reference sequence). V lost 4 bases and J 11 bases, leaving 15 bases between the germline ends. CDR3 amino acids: CASSLDGTRELFF. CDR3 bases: TGTGCCAGCAGCCTGGACGGAACGCGAGAGCTGTTTTTT.

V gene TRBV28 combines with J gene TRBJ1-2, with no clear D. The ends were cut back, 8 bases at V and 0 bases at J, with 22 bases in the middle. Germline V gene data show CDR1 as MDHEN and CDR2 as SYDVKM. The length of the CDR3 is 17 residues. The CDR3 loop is CASGSGGERETNYGYTF. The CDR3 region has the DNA TGTGCCAGCGGAAGCGGCGGAGAGAGGGAGACTAACTATGGCTACACCTTC.

CDR3: CASSRNDRAYEQYF. DNA for the CDR3: TGTGCCAGCAGCCGAAATGACAGAGCCTACGAGCAGTACTTC. This rearrangement joins TRBV7-6 to TRBJ2-7; the D gene is possibly TRBD1 (5 bases). V was cut by 5 bases and J by 2 bases, with 13 bases left in between. CDR3 length: 14 amino acids. CDR1 and CDR2 from the germline V gene are SGHVS and FNYEAQ.

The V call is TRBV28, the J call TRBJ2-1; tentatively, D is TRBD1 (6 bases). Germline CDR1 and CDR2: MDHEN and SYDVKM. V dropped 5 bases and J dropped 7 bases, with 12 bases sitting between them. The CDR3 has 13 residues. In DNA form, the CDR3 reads TGTGCCAGCAGTACAGGGTTTTGGAATGAGCAGTTCTTC. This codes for CASSTGFWNEQFF.

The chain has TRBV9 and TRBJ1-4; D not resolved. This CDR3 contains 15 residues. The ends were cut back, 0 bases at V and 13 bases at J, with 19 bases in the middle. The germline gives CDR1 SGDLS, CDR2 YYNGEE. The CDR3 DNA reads TGTGCCAGCAGCGTAGCTCCCGGGAGTCAGAATATACTGTTTTTT. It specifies CASSVAPGSQNILFF.

CDR3: CATSSQFREISYNEQFF. As DNA, the CDR3 is TGTGCCACCAGCAGCCAATTTCGGGAGATCTCCTACAATGAGCAGTTCTTC. J is TRBJ2-1 and V is TRBV15; D is possibly TRBD2 (6 bases). This CDR3 comprises 17 residues. Germline CDR1 LNHNV, CDR2 YYDKDF (reference sequence). V was pared by 3 bases and J by 0 bases, with 15 bases between.

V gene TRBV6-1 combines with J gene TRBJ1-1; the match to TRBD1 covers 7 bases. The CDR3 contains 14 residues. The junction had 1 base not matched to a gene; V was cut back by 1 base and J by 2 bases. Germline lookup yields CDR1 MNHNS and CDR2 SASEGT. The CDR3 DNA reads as TGTGCCAGCAGTGAAGGGGACAGTAACACTGAAGCTTTCTTT. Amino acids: CASSEGDSNTEAFF.

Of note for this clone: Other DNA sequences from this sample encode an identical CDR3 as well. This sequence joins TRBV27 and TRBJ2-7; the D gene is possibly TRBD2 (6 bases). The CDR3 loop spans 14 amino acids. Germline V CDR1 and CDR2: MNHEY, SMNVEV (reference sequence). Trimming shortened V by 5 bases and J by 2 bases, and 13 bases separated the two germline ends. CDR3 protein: CASSPPGLPYEQYF. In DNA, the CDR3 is TGTGCCAGCAGTCCGCCGGGACTTCCCTACGAGCAGTACTTC.

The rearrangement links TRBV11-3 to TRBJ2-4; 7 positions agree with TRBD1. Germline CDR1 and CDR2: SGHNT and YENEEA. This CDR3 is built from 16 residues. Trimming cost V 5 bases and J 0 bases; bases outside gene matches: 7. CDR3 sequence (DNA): TGTGCCAGCAGCCCTGGGACAGAACTAGCCAAAAACATTCAGTACTTC. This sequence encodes CASSPGTELAKNIQYF.

The CDR3 DNA is TGTGCCAGCAGTTTCCCTCTTTACTACAATGAGCAGTTCTTC. Translating gives CASSFPLYYNEQFF. The chain couples TRBV28 to TRBJ2-1; D not certain. Trimming took off 3 bases at V and 3 bases at J, with 9 bases between the two ends. In germline, CDR1 is MDHEN, CDR2 SYDVKM. This CDR3 has 14 amino acids.

Written as DNA, the CDR3 is TGTGCCAGCAGAGCCGACAGGCTCACCGGGGAGCTGTTTTTT. Protein: CASRADRLTGELFF. The J gene is TRBJ2-2, the V gene TRBV6-4, with a possible D match to TRBD1 (6 bases). Per the germline V gene, CDR1 is MRHNA and CDR2 is SNTAGT. V lost 6 bases and J lost 4, with 12 bases in between. CDR3 length: 14 amino acids.

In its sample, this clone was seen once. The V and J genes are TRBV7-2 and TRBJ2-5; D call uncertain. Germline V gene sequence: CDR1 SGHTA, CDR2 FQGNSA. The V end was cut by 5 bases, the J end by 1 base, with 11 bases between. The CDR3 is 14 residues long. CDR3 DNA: TGTGCCAGCAGCCAGACATGGGCCCAAGAGACCCAGTACTTC. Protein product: CASSQTWAQETQYF.

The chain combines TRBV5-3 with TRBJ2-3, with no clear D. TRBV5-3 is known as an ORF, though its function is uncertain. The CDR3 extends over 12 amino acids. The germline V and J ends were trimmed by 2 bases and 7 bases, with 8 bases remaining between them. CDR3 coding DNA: TGTGCCAGAAGCTTCCCCAACTATACGCAGTATTTT. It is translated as CARSFPNYTQYF.

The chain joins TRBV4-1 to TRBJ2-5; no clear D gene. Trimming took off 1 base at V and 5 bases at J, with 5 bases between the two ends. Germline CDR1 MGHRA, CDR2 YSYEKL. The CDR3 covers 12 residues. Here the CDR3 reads CASSQVFETQYF. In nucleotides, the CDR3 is TGCGCCAGCAGCCAAGTTTTTGAGACCCAGTACTTC.